These 7 T cell receptor beta chains share one sample of origin, sequenced in a study of cytomegalovirus exposure and HLA in healthy donors. PCR was performed using 60 Vbeta and 13 Jbeta primers. TCRdb's copy holds only in-frame clones and misses some; the assay was immunoSEQ multiplex PCR. In the table there are some 160,000 clones, approximately 83% of which are singletons. The sequenced sample was PBMCs. The source is a woman in her forties in good health and CMV-seronegative.

This chain connects TRBV10-1 to TRBJ1-2; 8 positions match TRBD1. The CDR3 runs 14 residues. V was pared by 3 bases and J by 2 bases, with 2 bases of the junction left unmatched. CDR1 is WNHNN and CDR2 is SYGVQD in the germline V gene (reference sequence). CDR3 sequence: CASSDGQGNYGYTF. As DNA, the CDR3 is TGCGCCAGCAGTGACGGACAGGGCAACTATGGCTACACCTTC.

The J gene is TRBJ1-1, the V gene TRBV18, with D possibly TRBD1 on 5 matching bases. The CDR3 runs to 14 residues. Trimming removed 3 bases from V and 5 bases from J, with 13 bases in between. Germline V gene lookup returns CDR1 KGHSH and CDR2 LQKENI. Here the CDR3 DNA reads TGTGCCAGCTCACCGGGGCAACAGAGGACTGAAGCTTTCTTT. This translates into CASSPGQQRTEAFF.

V usage is TRBV5-4 and J usage is TRBJ1-2; D ambiguous. V lost 0 bases and J lost 0, with 9 bases in between. The CDR3 covers 15 residues. CDR1 and CDR2 from the germline V gene are SGHNT and YYREEE (reference sequence). The chain's CDR3 is CASSLARAANYGYTF. In DNA, the CDR3 is TGTGCCAGCAGCTTGGCCCGAGCGGCTAACTATGGCTACACCTTC.

This clone has a count of ten or more. The chain links TRBV13 to TRBJ1-3; TRBD1 aligns across 7 bases. The V gene end was trimmed by 3 bases and the J gene end by 2 bases; junction bases not matched to a gene: 4. CDR1 is PRHDT and CDR2 is FYEKMQ in the germline V gene (reference sequence). The CDR3 is 15 amino acids. CDR3 residues: CASSFNRGPGNTIYF. Here the CDR3 DNA reads TGTGCCAGCAGCTTTAACAGGGGACCTGGAAACACCATATATTTT. Drawing the rest from reference TRBV13 and TRBJ1-3, the complete variable domain is AAGVIQSPRHLIKEKRETATLKCYPIPRHDTVYWYQQGPGQDPQFLISFYEKMQSDKGSIPDRFSAQQFSDYHSELNMSSLELGDSALYFCASSFNRGPGNTIYFGEGSWLTVV.

This clone was observed once. The V gene is TRBV4-1, the J gene TRBJ2-2; 13 bases are shared with TRBD2. The CDR3 covers 17 residues. Germline V gives CDR1 MGHRA, CDR2 YSYEKL. With 2 bases clipped from V and 4 bases from J, the junction kept 4 bases outside the gene matches. In DNA, the CDR3 is TGCGCCAGCAGCCAATCCCGGACTAGCGGGAGCACCGGGGAGCTGTTTTTT. Its translation: CASSQSRTSGSTGELFF.

This clone came up a few times. V usage is TRBV5-5 and J usage is TRBJ1-1; D might be TRBD1 (5 bases). Trimming shortened V by 4 bases and J by 2 bases, and 9 bases separated the two germline ends. Germline V gene sequence: CDR1 SGHKS, CDR2 YYEKEE (reference sequence). The CDR3 consists of 13 residues. CDR3 in DNA: TGTGCCAGCAGCAGCCAGGGTAACACTGAAGCTTTCTTT. Its translation: CASSSQGNTEAFF. Drawing the rest from reference TRBV5-5 and TRBJ1-1, the complete variable domain is DAGVTQSPTHLIKTRGQQVTLRCSPISGHKSVSWYQQVLGQGPQFIFQYYEKEERGRGNFPDRFSARQFPNYSSELNVNALLLGDSALYLCASSSQGNTEAFFGQGTRLTVV.

The J gene is TRBJ1-2, the V gene TRBV5-5, with D possibly matching TRBD1 (6 bases). Trimming shortened V by 4 bases and J by 8 bases, and 15 bases separated the two germline ends. Germline CDR1 and CDR2: SGHKS and YYEKEE (reference sequence). The CDR3 is 13 residues long. The CDR3 DNA is TGTGCCAGCAGCGCCGACAGGTCTCTCGGCTACACCTTC. Protein sequence: CASSADRSLGYTF.